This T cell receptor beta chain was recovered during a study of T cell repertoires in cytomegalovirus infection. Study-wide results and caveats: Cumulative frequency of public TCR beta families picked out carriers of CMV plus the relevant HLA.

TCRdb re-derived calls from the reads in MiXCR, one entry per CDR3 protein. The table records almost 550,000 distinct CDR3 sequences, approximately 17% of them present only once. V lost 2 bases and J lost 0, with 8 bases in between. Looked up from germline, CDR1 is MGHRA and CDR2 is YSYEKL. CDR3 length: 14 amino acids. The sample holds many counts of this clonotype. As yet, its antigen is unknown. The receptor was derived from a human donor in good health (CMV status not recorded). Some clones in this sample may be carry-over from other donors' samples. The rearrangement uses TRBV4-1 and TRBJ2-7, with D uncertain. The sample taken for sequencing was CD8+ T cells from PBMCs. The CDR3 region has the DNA TGCGCCAGCAGCCAACGGACCTTCTCCTACGAGCAGTACTTC. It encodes CASSQRTFSYEQYF.